This TCR beta chain was found in a study of Ad26.COV2.S vaccination and SARS-CoV-2 variants. The study, taken as a whole, reports: Spike-specific CD8+ and CD4+ T cell responses reportedly showed substantial breadth after vaccination. Analyses of TCR breadth and depth may have underestimated total T cell responses.

The protocol was immunoSEQ multiplex PCR, while the TCRdb copy is restricted to in-frame clones and leaves out a portion. Counted here are over 130,000 clones, roughly 89% occurring once; the ten biggest clones make up around 5.1%. This clone was seen once. The target antigen is unknown. The germline CDR1 and CDR2 sequences are KGHSH and LQKENI. This CDR3 is built from 12 residues. The V and J ends lost 6 bases and 5 bases respectively, with 10 bases between them. The sequenced sample was peripheral blood, obtained after recovery from COVID-19. The chain links TRBV18 to TRBJ1-1; D is unclear. The sequence was obtained from a human donor who had recovered from COVID-19. The CDR3 nucleotides are TGTGCCAGCTCCCTTGTCGGGACTGAAGCTTTCTTT. It encodes CASSLVGTEAFF.